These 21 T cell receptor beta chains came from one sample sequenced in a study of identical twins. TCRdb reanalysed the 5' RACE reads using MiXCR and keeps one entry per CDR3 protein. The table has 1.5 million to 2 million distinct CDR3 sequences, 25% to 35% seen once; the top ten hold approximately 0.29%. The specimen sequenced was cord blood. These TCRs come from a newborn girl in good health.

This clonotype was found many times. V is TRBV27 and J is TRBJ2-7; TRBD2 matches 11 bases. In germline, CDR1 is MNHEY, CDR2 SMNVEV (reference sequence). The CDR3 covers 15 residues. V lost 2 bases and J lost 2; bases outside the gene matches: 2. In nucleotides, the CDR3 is TGTGCCAGCAGTTTAGGGACTAGCGGACCCTACGAGCAGTACTTC. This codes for CASSLGTSGPYEQYF.

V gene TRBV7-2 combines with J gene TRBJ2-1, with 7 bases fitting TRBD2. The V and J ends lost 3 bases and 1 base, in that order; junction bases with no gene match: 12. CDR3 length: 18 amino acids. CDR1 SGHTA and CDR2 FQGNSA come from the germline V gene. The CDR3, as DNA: TGTGCCAGCAGCTTGATATTAAGGGGCGGGGGATCCTACAATGAGCAGTTCTTC. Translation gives CASSLILRGGGSYNEQFF.

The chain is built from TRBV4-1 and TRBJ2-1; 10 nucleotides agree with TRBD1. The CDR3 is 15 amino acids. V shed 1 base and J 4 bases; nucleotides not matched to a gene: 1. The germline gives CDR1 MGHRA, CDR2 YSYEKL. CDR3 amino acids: CASSQVGQGYNEQFF. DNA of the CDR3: TGCGCCAGCAGCCAAGTGGGACAGGGGTACAATGAGCAGTTCTTC.

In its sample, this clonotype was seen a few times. The chain's CDR3 is CAWSVAYEQYF. CDR3 coding DNA: TGTGCCTGGAGTGTCGCCTACGAGCAGTACTTC. The chain is built from TRBV30 and TRBJ2-7, with no clear D. The V gene lost 0 bases and the J gene lost 2 bases, with 2 bases spanning the gap. Per germline, CDR1 GTSNPN and CDR2 SVGIG (reference sequence). The CDR3 is 11 residues long.

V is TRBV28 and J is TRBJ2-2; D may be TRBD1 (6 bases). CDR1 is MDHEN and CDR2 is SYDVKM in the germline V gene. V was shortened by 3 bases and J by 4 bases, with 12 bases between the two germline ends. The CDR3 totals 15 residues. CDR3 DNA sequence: TGTGCCAGCAGTTTTGGGACACCTCTCACCGGGGAGCTGTTTTTT. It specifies CASSFGTPLTGELFF.

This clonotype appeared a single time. CDR3 DNA: TGTGCCAGCACCCAACAGGGACCTAACTATGGCTACACCTTC. Its translation is CASTQQGPNYGYTF. The rearrangement uses TRBV18 and TRBJ1-2; tentative D call: TRBD1 (6 bases). V lost 8 bases, J lost 0 bases, and 13 bases lay in between. The CDR3 has 14 residues. Germline V lookup: CDR1 KGHSH, CDR2 LQKENI.

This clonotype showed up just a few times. The CDR3 bases are TGTGCCAGCAGTTCCGCAGGGGGCGGGAACTATGGCTACACCTTC. This encodes CASSSAGGGNYGYTF. The J gene is TRBJ1-2, the V gene TRBV27; 8 nucleotides align to TRBD1. In germline, CDR1 is MNHEY, CDR2 SMNVEV (reference sequence). CDR3 length equals 15 residues. V shed 4 bases and J 2 bases; nucleotides not matched to a gene: 6.

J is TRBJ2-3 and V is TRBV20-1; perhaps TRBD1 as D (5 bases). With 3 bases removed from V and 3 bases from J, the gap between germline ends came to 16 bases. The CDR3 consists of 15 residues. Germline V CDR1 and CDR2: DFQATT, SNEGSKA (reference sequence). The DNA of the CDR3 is TGCAGTGCTAGTTTAGTGGCAGGGCGAACAGATACGCAGTATTTT. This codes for CSASLVAGRTDTQYF.

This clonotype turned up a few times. The CDR3 sequence: CASSVEGLSTEAFF. CDR3 nucleotides: TGTGCCAGCAGCGTAGAGGGGTTGAGCACTGAAGCTTTCTTT. This chain uses TRBV9 with TRBJ1-1; D possibly corresponds to TRBD1 (5 bases). Trimming shortened V by 0 bases and J by 4 bases, and 10 bases separated the two germline ends. CDR1 and CDR2 from the germline V gene are SGDLS and YYNGEE. This CDR3 has 14 residues.

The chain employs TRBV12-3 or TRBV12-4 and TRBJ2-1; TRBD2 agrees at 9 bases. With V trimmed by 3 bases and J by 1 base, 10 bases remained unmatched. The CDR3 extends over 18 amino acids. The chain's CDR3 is CASSLERGALRSYNEQFF. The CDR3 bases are TGTGCCAGCAGTTTGGAGCGGGGGGCCTTACGTTCCTACAATGAGCAGTTCTTC.

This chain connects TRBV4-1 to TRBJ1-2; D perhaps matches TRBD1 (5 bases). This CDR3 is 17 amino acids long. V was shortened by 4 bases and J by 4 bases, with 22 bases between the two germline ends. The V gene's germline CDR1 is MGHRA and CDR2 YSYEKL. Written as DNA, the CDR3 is TGCGCCAGCAGCCTGGGTCCCAGCTTAAGGGGAATCTATGGCTACACCTTC. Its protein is CASSLGPSLRGIYGYTF.

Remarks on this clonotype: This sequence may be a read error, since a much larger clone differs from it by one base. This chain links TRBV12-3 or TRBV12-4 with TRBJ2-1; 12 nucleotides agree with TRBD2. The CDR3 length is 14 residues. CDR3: CASSTSGGYSEQFF. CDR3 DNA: TGTGCCAGCAGTACTAGCGGGGGGTACAGTGAGCAGTTCTTC.

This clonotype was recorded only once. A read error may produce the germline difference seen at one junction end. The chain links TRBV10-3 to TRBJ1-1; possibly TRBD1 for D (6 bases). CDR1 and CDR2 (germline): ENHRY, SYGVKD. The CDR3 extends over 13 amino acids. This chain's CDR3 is CTISGTPNTEAFF. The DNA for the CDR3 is TGTACCATCAGCGGGACACCGAACACTGAAGCTTTCTTT.

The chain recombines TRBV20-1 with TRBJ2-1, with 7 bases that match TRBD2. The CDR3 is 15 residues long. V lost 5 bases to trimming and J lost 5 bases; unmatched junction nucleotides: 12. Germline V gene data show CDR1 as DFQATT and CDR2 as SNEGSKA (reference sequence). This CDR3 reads CSAGSLRGIHNEQFF. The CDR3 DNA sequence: TGCAGTGCTGGTTCATTGCGGGGGATCCACAATGAGCAGTTCTTC.

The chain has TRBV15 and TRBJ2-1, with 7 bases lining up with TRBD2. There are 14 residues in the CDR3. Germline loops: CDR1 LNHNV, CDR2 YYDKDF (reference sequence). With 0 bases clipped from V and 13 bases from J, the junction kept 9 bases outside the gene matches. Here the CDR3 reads CATSRDIAGEGQFF. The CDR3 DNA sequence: TGTGCCACCAGCAGAGATATCGCGGGAGAGGGACAGTTCTTC.

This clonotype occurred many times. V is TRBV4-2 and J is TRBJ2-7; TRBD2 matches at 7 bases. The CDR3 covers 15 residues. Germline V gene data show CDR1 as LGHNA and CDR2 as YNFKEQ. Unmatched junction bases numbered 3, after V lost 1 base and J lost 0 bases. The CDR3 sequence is CASSQVLASSYEQYF. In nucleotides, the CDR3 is TGTGCCAGCAGCCAAGTACTAGCGTCCTCCTACGAGCAGTACTTC.

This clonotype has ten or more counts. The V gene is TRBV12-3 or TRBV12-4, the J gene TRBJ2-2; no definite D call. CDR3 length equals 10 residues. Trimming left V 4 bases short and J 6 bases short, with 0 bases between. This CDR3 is CASSSGELFF. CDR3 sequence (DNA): TGTGCCAGCAGTTCCGGGGAGCTGTTTTTT.

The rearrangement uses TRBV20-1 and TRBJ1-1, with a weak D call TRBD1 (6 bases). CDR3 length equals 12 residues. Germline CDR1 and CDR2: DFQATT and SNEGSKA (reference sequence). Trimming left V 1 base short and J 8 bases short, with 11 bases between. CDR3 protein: CSARVGGREAFF. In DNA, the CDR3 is TGCAGTGCTAGAGTCGGGGGGCGGGAAGCTTTCTTT.

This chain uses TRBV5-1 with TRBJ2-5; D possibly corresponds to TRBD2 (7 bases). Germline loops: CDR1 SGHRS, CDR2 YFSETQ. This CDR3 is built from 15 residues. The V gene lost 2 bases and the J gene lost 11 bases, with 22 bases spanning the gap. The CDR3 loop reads CASSFLQGGAREQYF. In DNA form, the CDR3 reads TGCGCCAGCAGCTTCTTACAGGGAGGGGCCAGGGAGCAGTACTTC. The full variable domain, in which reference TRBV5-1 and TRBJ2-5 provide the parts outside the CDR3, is KAGVTQTPRYLIKTRGQQVTLSCSPISGHRSVSWYQQTPGQGLQFLFEYFSETQRNKGNFPGRFSGRQFSNSRSEMNVSTLELGDSALYLCASSFLQGGAREQYFGPGTRLLVL.

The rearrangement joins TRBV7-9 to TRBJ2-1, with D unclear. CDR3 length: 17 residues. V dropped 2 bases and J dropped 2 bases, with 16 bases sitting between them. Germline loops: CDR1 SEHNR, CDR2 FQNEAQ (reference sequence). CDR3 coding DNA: TGTGCCAGCAGCTTAATACTTAGGCAGACGCCCTACAATGAGCAGTTCTTC. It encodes CASSLILRQTPYNEQFF.

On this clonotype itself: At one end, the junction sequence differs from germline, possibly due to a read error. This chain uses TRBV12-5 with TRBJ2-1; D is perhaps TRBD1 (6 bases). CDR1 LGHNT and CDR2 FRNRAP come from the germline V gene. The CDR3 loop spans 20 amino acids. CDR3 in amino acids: CASGLVGREPFLLRDKEQFF. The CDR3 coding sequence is TGTGCTAGTGGTTTGGTAGGCAGGGAACCCTTTCTCCTACGGGACAAGGAGCAGTTCTTC.